This T cell receptor (beta chain) is from a study of cytomegalovirus exposure and HLA in healthy donors. Study-wide results and limits: Some TCR beta chains (roughly 160 of them) were listed as cytomegalovirus-associated.

This CDR3 has 16 residues. Trimming took off 0 bases at V and 2 bases at J, with 12 bases between the two ends. Per the germline V gene, CDR1 is SGHNT and CDR2 is YYREEE (reference sequence). Profiling relied on immunoSEQ multiplex PCR, and the TCRdb table lists in-frame clones only, not all of them. The sample shows roughly 84,000 clones, roughly 93% of them seen only once. Note on this clone: Its target is not known.

V is TRBV5-4 and J is TRBJ2-1; a weak D match, TRBD2 (6 bases). The sequence was obtained from a man aged 30 to 45 in good health and CMV-seronegative. Material: PBMCs. CDR3 sequence reads: CASSLVLGGAYNEQFF. The CDR3 DNA sequence: TGTGCCAGCAGCTTGGTCCTGGGGGGTGCCTACAATGAGCAGTTCTTC.